Below, 5 T cell receptor beta chains from the same sample are listed, as sequenced in a study of T cells expressing NK-cell markers. TCRdb reprocessed the 5' RACE reads; each CDR3 protein has one entry and no DNA is given. The sample has a few hundred thousand distinct CDR3 sequences. Sequenced input: blood T cells: a sorted CD56 or NKG2C T cell subset, CD4+ or CD8+ T cells, or bulk PBMC T cells (not recorded which). All receptors come from a woman aged 45-65 years in good health.

The gene calls are TRBV27 and TRBJ1-1. The CDR3 sequence is 15 residues long. CDR1 and CDR2 from the germline V gene are MNHEY and SMNVEV (reference sequence). The CDR3: CASSLFGGANTEAFF.

The V gene is TRBV11-3, the J gene TRBJ1-2; TCRdb lists TRBD1, though no DNA is available to test this call. This CDR3 is built from 11 residues. Germline loops: CDR1 SGHNT, CDR2 YENEEA. CDR3 amino acids: CASSPGSGYTF.

The chain employs TRBV6-5 and TRBJ2-3; TCRdb proposes TRBD1, but this gene call is untestable without DNA. The CDR3 spans 14 residues. Germline V CDR1 and CDR2: MNHEY, SVGAGI. The CDR3 sequence: CASSSLTYTDTQYF.

This chain connects TRBV3-1 to TRBJ1-2. This CDR3 has 13 amino acids. In germline, CDR1 is LGHDT, CDR2 YNNKEL (reference sequence). CDR3 sequence reads: CASSRADNYGYTF. Full variable domain (missing parts from reference TRBV3-1 and TRBJ1-2): DTAVSQTPKYLVTQMGNDKSIKCEQNLGHDTMYWYKQDSKKFLKIMFSYNNKELIINETVPNRFSPKSPDKAHLNLHINSLELGDSAVYFCASSRADNYGYTFGSGTRLTVV.

This rearrangement joins TRBV20-1 to TRBJ2-7. This CDR3 has 15 amino acids. Per germline, CDR1 DFQATT and CDR2 SNEGSKA (reference sequence). The CDR3: CSARTDSGSPYEQYF.